This T cell receptor (beta chain) appears in the sequencing data of a study of response to subunit inactivated influenza vaccine. Using its own MiXCR run on the RT-PCR reads, TCRdb lists one record per CDR3 protein. The sample consists of about 540,000 distinct CDR3 sequences, roughly 23% of them appearing once. CDR3 size: 16 residues. The V and J ends lost 2 bases and 4 bases respectively, with 14 bases between them. Germline CDR1 SGHTA, CDR2 FQGNSA. These same data were also listed under a study on T cells expressing NK-cell markers. That paper notes: It was by 5'RACE template switching with UMIs that TCR beta cDNA was made. In a handful of donors, dominant NKG2C+ clonotypes were about 1.0-7.0% of CD8+ T cells.

This receptor was taken from a man between 45 and 60 years old who received an inactivated influenza vaccine. V and J are TRBV7-2 and TRBJ2-2, with D possibly TRBD2 on 6 matching bases. Source: CD4+ T cells sorted from PBMCs, taken less than 13 days after vaccination. In DNA form, the CDR3 reads TGTGCCAGCAGCTTACGGGTAGCGGCGGGCACCGGGGAGCTGTTTTTT. Its translation is CASSLRVAAGTGELFF.